This TCR beta chain was captured by sequencing in a study of T and B cells in COVID-19 patients (dated by TCRdb to between 2020 and 2021). Describing the broader study: In this study, adaptive immunity was profiled in COVID-19 patients who either had active infection or had recovered, using TRB and IGH repertoire sequencing of peripheral blood. A recovered cohort comprised around 18 patients contributing approximately 22 samples, mostly after mild to moderate COVID-19 managed as outpatients. Patients in the recovered cohort had a median age of almost 35 years, compared with less than 70 years for patients in the active-infection cohort. Critical illness requiring mechanical ventilation or ECMO was present in about 65% of the roughly 20 patients in the active-infection cohort. Of the approximately 21 patients in the active-infection cohort, 15 to 19 had comorbidities associated with unfavorable COVID-19 outcome. The TCR and BCR sequence repository comprised 30 to 40 patients and 69 time points, with over 7 million TCR sequences analysed. A couple of patients were in both the active and recovered cohorts because samples existed from active disease and from after recovery. Repertoire analyses used an age-matched reference group of 40 or so healthy donors who were negative for COVID-19 antibodies as the comparison. As many as 9 follow-up blood samples were taken per patient, and some of the samples covered different disease stages within the same individual. The paper as a whole reports these results and caveats: During active COVID-19 the TRB repertoires were highly clonal, but at recovery diversity and richness rose above the levels seen in healthy donors. The size of the cohort was considered insufficient for assessing HLA contributions to COVID-19 susceptibility or severity. The reported TCR clusters were stated to require prospective validation before clinical use. Specific T cell subsets (CD4+/Treg/CD8+) and sorted SARS-CoV-2-responsive or tetramer+ T cells had not yet been sequenced, and these experiments were ongoing. Blood samples from mildly ill patients during symptoms and early samples from severe cases were scarce. The recovered cohort had 2,400 or so exclusive TCR clusters, including about 34 low-pGen clusters. TRBV/TRBJ gene usage was reported as strongly skewed in patients with COVID-19.

From the germline V gene, CDR1 is MNHEY and CDR2 is SVGEGT. V loses 7 bases at its end and J loses 10 bases; junction bases beyond the gene matches: 9. From cysteine to phenylalanine, the CDR3 is 14 amino acids long. The retained sequence is limited to the CDR3, 42 bases, with the frame set at the first base. TRB repertoires were amplified from around 250-460 ng of genomic DNA extracted from blood. The sample was run on an Illumina MiSeq. Multiplex PCR with BIOMED2 TRB-A/B primer pools was used to amplify TRB rearrangements. Two consecutive PCRs added Illumina-compatible adapters and 7-nucleotide sample barcodes to the amplicons. Phusion HS II polymerase was used for all library PCRs. Amplicons were gel-purified with the NucleoSpin Gel and PCR Clean-up kit, quantified on Qubit, and pooled at roughly 4.3 nM. Before Illumina next-generation sequencing, the quality of the amplicon pool was assessed on an Agilent 2100 Bioanalyzer. The paper's processing steps were these. Annotation of TRB rearrangements was done in MiXCR 3.0.8 with the default MiXCR reference library. Non-productive reads and sequences with fewer than 2 reads were removed, and each unique CDR3 nucleotide sequence was counted as one clone. R 3.5.1 was used to calculate clonality, diversity, richness and V-J gene usage. GLIPH2 was used to cluster TCRs based on CDR3 similarity, and OLGA was used to calculate the generation probabilities. GLIPH2 clusters were kept only if they contained at least four unique TCR clonotypes found in at least three individuals. TCRdb reran the public reads through fastp at Q25 and MiXCR, keeping productive beta chains. Each entry merges the rows of one CDR3 protein and shows their most common DNA and genes. TCRdb assigned the V and J calls; the authors' analysis was not used. In this sample the table shows about 4,600 distinct CDR3 sequences, approximately 20% of which occur a single time. The ten largest make up roughly 3.7% of the sample.

Notes on this clonotype: Its antigen remains unidentified. No much larger clone exists at a distance of one base, and base qualities are not known.

This TCR was sampled from a human donor with active COVID-19. Recombination joined TRBV6-2 or TRBV6-3 with TRBJ1-6; the junction holds 8 bases that match TRBD1. The source material was blood. The DNA sequence is TGTGCCAGCAAGGCGGACAGGGAAGGATCACCCCTCCACTTT. Its translation reads: CASKADREGSPLHF.